The text below deals with one T cell receptor (beta chain). This table comes from immunoSEQ multiplex PCR, and its TCRdb copy is limited to in-frame clones, with some not included. The sample holds some 12,000 clones, roughly four fifths seen once. This entry is derived from a study of chemoradiotherapy in HPV16-positive cancers. Germline CDR1 and CDR2: KGHSH and LQKENI. This CDR3 has 14 amino acids. Deletions cut 0 bases from V and 4 bases from J, with 6 bases between. This receptor was identified in a human donor with HPV-associated anogenital cancer. The chain employs TRBV18 and TRBJ2-2; D is unresolved. Sampling was carried out from a patient who underwent chemoradiotherapy. CDR3 sequence (DNA): TGTGCCAGCTCACCACCGGCCGCCACCGGGGAGCTGTTTTTT. This sequence encodes CASSPPAATGELFF.